This TCR beta chain was identified during a study of cytotoxic CD8 clonotypes in ibrutinib-treated CLL. Study in general: Overall, 25 or so responses were partial and 2 complete; following median 68 months, about 15 patients stayed remitted and about 12 progressed.

Findings and caveats of the study: Sustained-remission and progressing patients' sampling times differed. Clonality increased with ibrutinib response but returned toward baseline at progression.

As input for TCR beta libraries, roughly 2.1 micrograms of genomic DNA came from cryopreserved PBMCs. For this clone: Its target is not known.

The CDR3 consists of 15 residues. V lost 5 bases to trimming and J lost 0 bases; unmatched junction nucleotides: 5. Per the germline V gene, CDR1 is SGHVS and CDR2 is FNYEAQ. Generated by immunoSEQ multiplex PCR, the TCRdb table keeps only in-frame clones and is missing some. The table shows 200,000 to 250,000 clones, with 70% occurring only once. The V and J genes are TRBV7-6 and TRBJ2-3; TRBD1 matches at 7 bases. This material consisted of PBMCs, taken after 24 months of ibrutinib treatment. The source of this sequence is a human donor with chronic lymphocytic leukemia. Written as DNA, the CDR3 is TGTGCCAGCAGCGGTTCGACAGGGAGCACAGATACGCAGTATTTT. This sequence encodes CASSGSTGSTDTQYF.